Listed below are T cell receptor beta chains from one sample, sequenced in a study of blood T cell repertoires in COVID-19. Profiled with immunoSEQ multiplex PCR; TCRdb holds only in-frame clones, not every one. The sample lists tens of thousands of clones; about 88% were seen once. Sequences were obtained from peripheral blood. All receptors derive from a man aged 45-60 years in a cohort sampled during active COVID-19. Both conserved end residues are part of each CDR3. The D gene is left open where the match is weak. The listing skips clone size in some rows; elsewhere it reads once, few, many or a size class.

clone size: once
D gene: -
V gene: TRBV29-1
J gene: TRBJ1-1
CDR3 DNA: TGCAGCGTTGGAAGGCATAGGGGGAACACTGAAGCTTTCTTT
CDR3 protein: CSVGRHRGNTEAFF

clone size: -
D gene: TRBD2
V gene: TRBV10-2
J gene: TRBJ2-2
CDR3 DNA: TGCGCCAGCAGCCGGACTAGCGGGGGCCCTACCGGGGAGCTGTTTTTT
CDR3 protein: CASSRTSGGPTGELFF

clone size: -
D gene: TRBD1
V gene: TRBV24-1
J gene: TRBJ1-2
CDR3 DNA: TGTGCCACCTATGGGACAGTCGATGGCTACACCTTC
CDR3 protein: CATYGTVDGYTF

clone size: few
D gene: -
V gene: TRBV29-1
J gene: TRBJ2-2
CDR3 DNA: TGCAGCGTTGTCCAATCCAGGGACACCGGGGAGCTGTTTTTT
CDR3 protein: CSVVQSRDTGELFF

clone size: -
D gene: -
V gene: TRBV14
J gene: TRBJ1-5
CDR3 DNA: TGTGCCAGCAGCCCCCAGGGCAACAATCAGCCCCAGCATTTT
CDR3 protein: CASSPQGNNQPQHF

clone size: -
D gene: -
V gene: TRBV6-2/TRBV6-3
J gene: TRBJ2-1
CDR3 DNA: TGTGCCAGCAGTTACCCCCAGAGGGACAATGAGCAGTTCTTC
CDR3 protein: CASSYPQRDNEQFF

clone size: -
D gene: TRBD1
V gene: TRBV28
J gene: TRBJ2-2
CDR3 DNA: TGTGCCAGCAGTCGGGACAGGGGGGTCACCGGGGAGCTGTTTTTT
CDR3 protein: CASSRDRGVTGELFF

clone size: -
D gene: -
V gene: TRBV13
J gene: TRBJ2-2
CDR3 DNA: TGTGCCAGCAGCTTAGAAACAGACAACACCGGGGAGCTGTTTTTT
CDR3 protein: CASSLETDNTGELFF

clone size: -
D gene: -
V gene: TRBV7-9
J gene: TRBJ1-2
CDR3 DNA: TGTGCCAGCAGCTTAGATAACAGGTTCCTAACTGGCTACACCTTC
CDR3 protein: CASSLDNRFLTGYTF

clone size: -
D gene: TRBD1
V gene: TRBV29-1
J gene: TRBJ1-2
CDR3 DNA: TGCAGCGTTCCCGGGACAGGTCCGTCGGTCGGTGGCTACACCTTC
CDR3 protein: CSVPGTGPSVGGYTF

clone size: -
D gene: -
V gene: TRBV3-1/TRBV3-2
J gene: TRBJ2-3
CDR3 DNA: TGTGCCAGCAGCCAGCGGCTTGAGGATACGCAGTATTTT
CDR3 protein: CASSQRLEDTQYF

clone size: once
D gene: -
V gene: TRBV19
J gene: TRBJ2-5
CDR3 DNA: TGTGCCAGTAGTATAGGGGGGGTCCAAGAGACCCAGTACTTC
CDR3 protein: CASSIGGVQETQYF

clone size: -
D gene: -
V gene: TRBV6-5
J gene: TRBJ1-5
CDR3 DNA: TGTGCCAGCAGTCCCGGGGGGGGGAATCAGCCCCAGCATTTT
CDR3 protein: CASSPGGGNQPQHF

clone size: -
D gene: -
V gene: TRBV5-6
J gene: TRBJ1-1
CDR3 DNA: TGTGCCAGCAGCCCTCGAGCGAACACTGAAGCTTTCTTT
CDR3 protein: CASSPRANTEAFF

clone size: -
D gene: -
V gene: TRBV19
J gene: TRBJ1-1
CDR3 DNA: TGTGCCAGTAGTATACTCCCCGGGGGGACTGAAGCTTTCTTT
CDR3 protein: CASSILPGGTEAFF

clone size: -
D gene: TRBD1
V gene: TRBV9
J gene: TRBJ2-2
CDR3 DNA: TGTGCCAGCAGCCCACAGGGGGGCGGGGAGCTGTTTTTT
CDR3 protein: CASSPQGGGELFF

clone size: -
D gene: -
V gene: TRBV5-4
J gene: TRBJ1-2
CDR3 DNA: TGTGCCAGCAGCTTCGGGGCTAACTATGGCTACACCTTC
CDR3 protein: CASSFGANYGYTF

clone size: -
D gene: -
V gene: TRBV18
J gene: TRBJ1-1
CDR3 DNA: TGTGCCAGCTCACCTATGACTGATTCGAACACTGAAGCTTTCTTT
CDR3 protein: CASSPMTDSNTEAFF